Included here is one T cell receptor beta chain sequence, with context. Its antigen remains unidentified. This sample stems from a study of vaccination effects on CD4 cells after COVID-19. About the research overall: Sampling occurred a median 72 days post second dose, range 14 to 241.

This CDR3 is 14 amino acids long. The germline CDR1 and CDR2 sequences are SGHRS and YFSETQ. V gave up 4 bases and J gave up 4 bases, with 14 bases separating them. Sequencing followed a ViraFEST assay step that expanded antigen-specific CD4+ T cells with viral peptide pools. CD4+ T cells were isolated after around ten days of culture. Participants were vaccinated with two doses of either the BNT162b2 or mRNA-1273 vaccine. Profiling relied on immunoSEQ multiplex PCR, and the TCRdb table lists in-frame clones only, not all of them. Here the sample spans about 16,000 clones, 75% to 80% being singletons.

The origin of this receptor is a human donor who received a COVID-19 vaccine. The chain combines TRBV5-1 with TRBJ2-5, with a possible D match to TRBD1 (6 bases). The sequencing here drew on CD4+ T cells from PBMCs cultured with HCoV-NL63 spike peptides, taken after COVID-19 vaccination. DNA for the CDR3: TGCGCCAGCAGCAGGGACACCGATGGAGAGACCCAGTACTTC. Protein product: CASSRDTDGETQYF.